The 21 T cell receptor beta chains below were found in one sample sequenced in a study of T-cell reconstitution after alpha-beta-depleted transplantation in children. Unique molecular identifiers featured in how the TCRbeta library was prepared. TCRdb re-called the PCR reads with MiXCR, one entry per CDR3 protein. This sample has roughly 100,000 distinct CDR3 sequences, with about 5.6% found just once. The input for sequencing was PBMCs, mostly from graft donor cells, taken 60 days after TCRalphabeta/CD19-depleted stem cell transplant. Receptors were obtained from a female patient aged 2-10 years who had a stem cell transplant for Fanconi anemia, so the T cells may come from the graft donor.

This clonotype was seen ten or more times. The chain uses TRBV12-3 or TRBV12-4 and TRBJ2-3, with 7 bases matching TRBD2. Germline trimming cut 6 bases from V and 1 base from J; bases unmatched to any gene: 10. There are 16 residues in the CDR3. The CDR3 sequence: CASSHGGVLGTDTQYF. The CDR3 DNA reads TGTGCCAGCAGCCATGGGGGGGTACTGGGCACAGATACGCAGTATTTT.

This clonotype was found many times. The CDR3 bases are TGCAGTGCCACCAGGACTAAGGTCTACAATGAGCAGTTCTTC. It is translated as CSATRTKVYNEQFF. The genes are TRBV20-1 and TRBJ2-1, with D possibly matching TRBD2 (6 bases). Trimming took off 6 bases at V and 3 bases at J, with 15 bases between the two ends. Germline loops: CDR1 DFQATT, CDR2 SNEGSKA (reference sequence). The CDR3 is 14 amino acids.

This clonotype was seen many times. CDR3 sequence reads: CASTDIQGMGNQPQHF. The CDR3 DNA reads TGTGCCAGCACCGATATACAGGGAATGGGCAATCAGCCCCAGCATTTT. V usage is TRBV6-2 or TRBV6-3 and J usage is TRBJ1-5, with D maybe TRBD1 (6 bases). The germline V gene encodes CDR1 MNHEY and CDR2 SVGEGT. The CDR3 is 16 residues long. Trimming pared 7 bases from V and 2 bases from J, leaving 18 bases between.

This clonotype showed up many times. The genes are TRBV28 and TRBJ1-2, with no clear D. Germline V CDR1 and CDR2: MDHEN, SYDVKM. V lost 4 bases and J 5 bases, leaving 5 bases between the germline ends. There are 11 residues in the CDR3. CDR3 loop: CASSSVYGYTF. The DNA for the CDR3 is TGTGCCAGCAGTTCGGTATATGGCTACACCTTC.

This clonotype showed up many times. The rearrangement joins TRBV11-1 to TRBJ1-1; 10 nucleotides match TRBD1. The germline V gene encodes CDR1 SGHAT and CDR2 FQDESV (reference sequence). The CDR3 is 12 residues long. J was trimmed by 13 bases and V by 4 bases; bases with no gene match: 6. CDR3 nucleotides: TGTGCCAGCAGCTATGACAGGGGGCTTGTTTTCTTT. Encoded protein: CASSYDRGLVFF.

To note about this clonotype: This may be a read error, as it is one base from a much larger clone. The rearrangement uses TRBV12-3 or TRBV12-4 and TRBJ1-2, with a weak D call TRBD1 (6 bases). This CDR3 has 13 amino acids. The V and J ends lost 3 bases and 7 bases respectively, with 12 bases between them. As DNA, the CDR3 is TGTGCCAGCAGTTTCTCGGGACAACCTGGCTACACCTTC. It specifies CASSFSGQPGYTF.

This clonotype was detected many times. The rearrangement uses TRBV3-1 and TRBJ2-1, with TRBD2 identical over 8 bases. This CDR3 region has 16 residues. The V gene end was trimmed by 1 base and the J gene end by 5 bases; junction bases not matched to a gene: 7. Germline lookup yields CDR1 LGHDT and CDR2 YNNKEL (reference sequence). The CDR3 DNA reads as TGTGCCAGCAGCCAAGGGGAACTAGCGGACCACAATGAGCAGTTCTTC. This sequence encodes CASSQGELADHNEQFF.

The chain carries TRBV2 and TRBJ1-6, with a tentative D call TRBD1 (5 bases). The length of the CDR3 is 15 residues. Germline CDR1 SNHLY, CDR2 FYNNEI. Trimming shortened V by 2 bases and J by 8 bases, and 13 bases separated the two germline ends. CDR3 sequence: CASSEKEGTYSPLHF. The CDR3 nucleotides are TGTGCCAGCAGTGAAAAAGAGGGGACTTATTCACCCCTCCACTTT.

This clonotype appeared many times. The chain combines TRBV20-1 with TRBJ2-2; 9 nucleotides line up with TRBD1. Trimming removed 2 bases from V and 6 bases from J; junction bases left unmatched: 1. This CDR3 is built from 13 residues. CDR1 is DFQATT, CDR2 SNEGSKA, per germline (reference sequence). The CDR3 DNA reads as TGCAGTGCTAGACACAGGGGGCCCGGGGAGCTGTTTTTT. The encoded protein is CSARHRGPGELFF.

The table lists this clonotype with many counts. The V call is TRBV20-1, the J call TRBJ2-3, with D possibly being TRBD2 (5 bases). Germline V gives CDR1 DFQATT, CDR2 SNEGSKA (reference sequence). This CDR3 contains 11 residues. With 7 bases removed from V and 1 base from J, the gap between germline ends came to 6 bases. This chain's CDR3 is CSVLGTDTQYF. As DNA, the CDR3 is TGCAGTGTACTAGGCACAGATACGCAGTATTTT.

This clonotype was seen only a few times. The V call is TRBV6-5, the J call TRBJ1-1; D is unclear. V lost 2 bases and J lost 0, with 10 bases in between. Germline V gene data show CDR1 as MNHEY and CDR2 as SVGAGI. This CDR3 has 15 amino acids. CDR3 nucleotides: TGTGCCAGCAGTTACACAGCCTTTATGAACACTGAAGCTTTCTTT. Translation: CASSYTAFMNTEAFF.

This clonotype was observed at least ten times. This chain links TRBV12-3 or TRBV12-4 with TRBJ2-4; D possibly uses TRBD1 or TRBD2 (5 bases each). The CDR3 sequence is 16 residues long. Between the trimmed V and J ends, which lost 3 bases and 1 base, there was a span of 13 bases. The CDR3 sequence: CASSLVQGVAKNIQYF. The CDR3 nucleotides are TGTGCCAGCAGTTTGGTCCAGGGAGTCGCCAAAAACATTCAGTACTTC.

This clonotype was seen ten or more times. The rearrangement links TRBV12-3 or TRBV12-4 to TRBJ2-2; TRBD2 matches 15 bases. The length of the CDR3 is 15 residues. The junction had 1 base not matched to a gene; V was cut back by 5 bases and J by 6 bases. Here the CDR3 DNA reads TGTGCCAGCAGTGGACTAGCGGGGGGGCCCGGGGAGCTGTTTTTT. It yields the protein CASSGLAGGPGELFF.

This clonotype has ten or more counts. The chain employs TRBV5-1 and TRBJ2-2; D possibly corresponds to TRBD1 (5 bases). The CDR3 extends over 13 amino acids. The germline CDR1 and CDR2 sequences are SGHRS and YFSETQ. V was cut by 2 bases and J by 6 bases, with 8 bases left in between. CDR3 sequence: CASSLGVPGELFF. In DNA, the CDR3 is TGCGCCAGCAGCTTAGGGGTGCCCGGGGAGCTGTTTTTT.

This clonotype was seen repeatedly, ten times or more. V is TRBV20-1 and J is TRBJ2-5; no reliable D call. Deletions cut 5 bases from V and 1 base from J, with 5 bases between. Germline values: CDR1 DFQATT, CDR2 SNEGSKA (reference sequence). The CDR3 length is 11 residues. CDR3 in amino acids: CSARTQETQYF. DNA for the CDR3: TGCAGTGCTCGCACCCAAGAGACCCAGTACTTC.

This clonotype has at least ten counts. J is TRBJ2-7 and V is TRBV28; perhaps TRBD1 as D (5 bases). The CDR3 extends over 15 amino acids. With 5 bases removed from V and 2 bases from J, the gap between germline ends came to 16 bases. The germline V gene has CDR1 MDHEN and CDR2 SYDVKM. CDR3 DNA sequence: TGTGCCAGCAGTCAGTCCCCCCTCAGGGCCTACGAGCAGTACTTC. This translates into CASSQSPLRAYEQYF.

By share, this clonotype counts as medium-sized (0.01 to 0.1%). The chain links TRBV24-1 to TRBJ1-1; the D is unclear. The V end lost 7 bases, the J end lost 1 base, and 9 bases lay between the germline ends. This CDR3 is 13 amino acids long. Germline-derived CDR1 and CDR2 are KGHDR and SFDVKD. CDR3 nucleotide sequence: TGTGCCACCAGGCGAACAGCGAACACTGAAGCTTTCTTT. It is translated as CATRRTANTEAFF.

This clonotype was observed at least ten times. V gene TRBV29-1 combines with J gene TRBJ2-7, with TRBD2 as a possible D gene (5 bases). Deletions cut 2 bases from V and 6 bases from J, with 17 bases between. CDR1 is SQVTM, CDR2 ANQGSEA, per germline. The CDR3 is 14 amino acids. The CDR3, as DNA: TGCAGCGTTGAAACCCCTCTAGCCCTTGGCGAGCAGTACTTC. This sequence encodes CSVETPLALGEQYF.

By share of the sample, this clonotype is medium-sized. The chain is built from TRBV7-8 and TRBJ2-3; D possibly corresponds to TRBD2 (6 bases). In germline, CDR1 is SGHVS, CDR2 FQNEAQ. V lost 5 bases and J lost 2, with 17 bases in between. This CDR3 is built from 16 residues. The CDR3 loop is CASSQNLGGNTDTQYF. In DNA, the CDR3 is TGTGCCAGCAGCCAAAACCTCGGGGGAAACACAGATACGCAGTATTTT. Complete variable domain (other parts from reference TRBV7-8 and TRBJ2-3): GAGVSQSPRYKVAKRGQDVALRCDPISGHVSLFWYQQALGQGPEFLTYFQNEAQLDKSGLPSDRFFAERPEGSVSTLKIQRTQQEDSAVYLCASSQNLGGNTDTQYFGPGTRLTVL.

This clonotype appeared many times. The chain couples TRBV2 to TRBJ2-7; D is unclear. V lost 3 bases and J 4 bases, leaving 13 bases between the germline ends. This CDR3 has 14 amino acids. In germline, CDR1 is SNHLY, CDR2 FYNNEI. CDR3 sequence reads: CASSDYGLEYEQYF. Written as DNA, the CDR3 is TGTGCCAGCAGTGATTACGGGTTGGAGTACGAGCAGTACTTC.

The V gene is TRBV7-3, the J gene TRBJ2-6, with unresolved D. This CDR3 has 15 residues. Germline-derived CDR1 and CDR2 are SGHTA and FQGTGA. The ends were cut back, 4 bases at V and 0 bases at J, with 7 bases in the middle. CDR3 residues: CASSSFPSGANVLTF. Written as DNA, the CDR3 is TGTGCCAGCAGCTCGTTTCCCTCTGGGGCCAACGTCCTGACTTTC.